This T cell receptor (beta chain) was obtained from a study of tumor-infiltrating lymphocytes in primary liver carcinoma. Looking at the study overall: The yield of productive TCRbeta reads per sample was roughly 3.65 to 7.13 million and was similar across tissue types.

From around 500 ng of total RNA, TCR beta-specific cDNA was reverse-transcribed using a constant-region primer. Three nested multiplex PCR rounds of slightly modified ARM-PCR generated TCR beta libraries. TCRdb used MiXCR to reprocess the multiplex PCR reads, holding one entry per CDR3 protein. Of fewer than 250,000 distinct CDR3 sequences in the sample, about 65% were seen once. Germline DNA was also extracted, and blood RNA was taken from unsorted whole blood. Remarks on this clonotype: Relative to the germline gene, one junction end is altered; a read error may explain this.

The sequenced sample consisted of peripheral blood. The sequence came from an older woman with primary liver carcinoma and hepatitis B virus infection.

CDR3 DNA sequence: TGCGTCAGCAGCTTGGGTCTAGCGGGGTCCTTTAGGGAGCAGTACTTC. Translated: CVSSLGLAGSFREQYF. The chain combines TRBV5-1 with TRBJ2-7; 9 bases are a match to TRBD2. This CDR3 is 16 amino acids long. Germline V lookup: CDR1 SGHRS, CDR2 YFSETQ.